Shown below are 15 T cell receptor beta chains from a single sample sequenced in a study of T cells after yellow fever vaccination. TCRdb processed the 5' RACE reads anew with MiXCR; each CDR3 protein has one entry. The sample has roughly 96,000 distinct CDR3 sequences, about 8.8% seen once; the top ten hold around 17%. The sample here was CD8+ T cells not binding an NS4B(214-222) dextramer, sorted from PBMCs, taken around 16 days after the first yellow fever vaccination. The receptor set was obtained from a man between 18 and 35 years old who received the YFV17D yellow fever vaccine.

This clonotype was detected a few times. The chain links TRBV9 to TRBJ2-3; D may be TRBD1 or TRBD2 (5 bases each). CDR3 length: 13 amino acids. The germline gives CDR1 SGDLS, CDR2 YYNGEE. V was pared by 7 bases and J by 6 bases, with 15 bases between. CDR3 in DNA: TGTGCCAGCCGGGACCCCGGATGGGATACGCAGTATTTT. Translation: CASRDPGWDTQYF.

The CDR3: CAVGTGNTGELFF. CDR3 nucleotides: TGTGCCGTGGGGACAGGAAACACCGGGGAGCTGTTTTTT. V usage is TRBV7-9 and J usage is TRBJ2-2, with 8 nucleotides matching TRBD1. Looked up from germline, CDR1 is SEHNR and CDR2 is FQNEAQ (reference sequence). V lost 11 bases, J lost 2 bases, and 4 bases stayed unmatched. This CDR3 contains 13 residues.

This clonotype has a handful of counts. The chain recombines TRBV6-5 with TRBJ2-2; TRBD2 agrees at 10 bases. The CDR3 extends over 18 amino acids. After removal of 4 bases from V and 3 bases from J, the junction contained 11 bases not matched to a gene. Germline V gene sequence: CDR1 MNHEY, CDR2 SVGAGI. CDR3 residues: CASSWTRTLAGDTGELFF. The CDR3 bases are TGTGCCAGCAGTTGGACACGTACTCTAGCGGGGGACACCGGGGAGCTGTTTTTT.

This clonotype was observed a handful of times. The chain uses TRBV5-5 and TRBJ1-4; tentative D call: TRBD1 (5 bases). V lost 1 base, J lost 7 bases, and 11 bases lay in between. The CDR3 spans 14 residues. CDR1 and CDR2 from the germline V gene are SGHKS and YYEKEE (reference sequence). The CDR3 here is CASSLRGASEKLFF. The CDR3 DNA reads TGTGCCAGCAGCTTGAGGGGCGCGAGTGAAAAACTGTTTTTT.

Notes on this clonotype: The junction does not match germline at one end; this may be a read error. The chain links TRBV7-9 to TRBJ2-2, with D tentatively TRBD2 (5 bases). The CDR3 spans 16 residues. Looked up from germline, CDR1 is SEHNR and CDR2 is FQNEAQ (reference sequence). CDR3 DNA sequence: TGTGTCAGCAGCTTCGTAGGCGGGCTGCCCACCGGGGAGCTGTTTTTT. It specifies CVSSFVGGLPTGELFF. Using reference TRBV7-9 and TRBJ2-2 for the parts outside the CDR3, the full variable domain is DTGVSQNPRHKITKRGQNVTFRCDPISEHNRLYWYRQTLGQGPEFLTYFQNEAQLEKSRLLSDRFSAERPKGSFSTLEIQRTEQGDSAMYLCVSSFVGGLPTGELFFGEGSRLTVL.

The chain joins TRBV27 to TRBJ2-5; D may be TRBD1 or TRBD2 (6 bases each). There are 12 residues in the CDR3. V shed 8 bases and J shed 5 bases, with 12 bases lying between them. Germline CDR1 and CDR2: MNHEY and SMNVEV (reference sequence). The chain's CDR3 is CASGRGRETQYF. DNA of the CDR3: TGTGCCAGCGGACGGGGGCGGGAGACCCAGTACTTC.

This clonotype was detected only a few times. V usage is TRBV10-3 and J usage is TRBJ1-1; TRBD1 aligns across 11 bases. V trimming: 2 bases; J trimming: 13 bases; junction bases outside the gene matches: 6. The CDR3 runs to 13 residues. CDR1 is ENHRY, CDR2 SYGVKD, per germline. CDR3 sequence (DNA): TGTGCCATCAGTGAGGAGGTGGGACAGGGGGGTTTCTTT. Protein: CAISEEVGQGGFF.

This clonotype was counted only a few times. Here the CDR3 DNA reads TGTGCCAGCAGTTTCAAGCCCTATGAGCAGTTCTTC. It encodes CASSFKPYEQFF. The J gene is TRBJ2-1, the V gene TRBV12-3 or TRBV12-4; D not resolved. This CDR3 comprises 12 residues. V was cut by 3 bases and J by 8 bases, with 8 bases left in between.

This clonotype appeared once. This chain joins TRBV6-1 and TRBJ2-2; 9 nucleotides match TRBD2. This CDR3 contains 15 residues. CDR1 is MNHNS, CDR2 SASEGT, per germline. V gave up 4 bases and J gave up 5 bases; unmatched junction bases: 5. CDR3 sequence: CASSALAGVTGELFF. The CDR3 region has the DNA TGTGCCAGCAGTGCCTTAGCGGGGGTAACCGGGGAGCTGTTTTTT.

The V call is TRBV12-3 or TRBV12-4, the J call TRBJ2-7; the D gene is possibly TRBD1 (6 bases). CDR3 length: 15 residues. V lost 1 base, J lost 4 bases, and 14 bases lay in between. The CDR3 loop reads CASSLVTGKRYEQYV. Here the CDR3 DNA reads TGTGCCAGCAGTTTAGTCACAGGGAAGAGGTACGAGCAGTACGTC.

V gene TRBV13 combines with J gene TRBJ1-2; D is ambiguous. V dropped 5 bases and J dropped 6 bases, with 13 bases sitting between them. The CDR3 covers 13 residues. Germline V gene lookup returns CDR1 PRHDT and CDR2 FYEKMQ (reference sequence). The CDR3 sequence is CASSPPGRNGYTF. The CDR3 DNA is TGTGCCAGCAGCCCCCCGGGGAGGAATGGCTACACCTTC.

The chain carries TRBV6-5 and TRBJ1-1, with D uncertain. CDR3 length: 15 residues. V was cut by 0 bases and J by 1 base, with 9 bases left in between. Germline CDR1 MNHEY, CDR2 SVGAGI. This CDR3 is CASSYSIGKNTEAFF. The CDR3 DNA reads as TGTGCCAGCAGTTACTCGATAGGGAAGAACACTGAAGCTTTCTTT.

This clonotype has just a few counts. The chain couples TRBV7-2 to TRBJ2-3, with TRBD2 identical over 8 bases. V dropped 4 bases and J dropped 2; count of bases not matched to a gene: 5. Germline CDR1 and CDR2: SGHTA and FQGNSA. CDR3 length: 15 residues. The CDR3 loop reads CASSSAGATTDTQYF. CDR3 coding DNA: TGTGCCAGCAGCTCAGCGGGGGCCACCACAGATACGCAGTATTTT.

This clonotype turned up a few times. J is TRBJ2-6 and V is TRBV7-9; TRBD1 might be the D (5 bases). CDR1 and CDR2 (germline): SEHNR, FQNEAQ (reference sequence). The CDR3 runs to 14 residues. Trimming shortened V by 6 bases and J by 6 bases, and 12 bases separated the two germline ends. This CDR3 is CASREGVLANVLTF. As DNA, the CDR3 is TGTGCCAGCAGAGAAGGGGTCTTGGCCAACGTCCTGACTTTC.

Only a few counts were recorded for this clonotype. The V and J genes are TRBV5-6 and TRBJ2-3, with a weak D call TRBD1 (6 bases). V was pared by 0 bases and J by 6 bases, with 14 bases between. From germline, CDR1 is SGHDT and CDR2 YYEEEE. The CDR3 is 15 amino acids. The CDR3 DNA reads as TGTGCCAGCAGCTTGGAAACAGGGCTGCTTGATACGCAGTATTTT. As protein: CASSLETGLLDTQYF.